Below, 2 T cell receptor beta chains from the same sample are listed, as sequenced in a study of shared clonotypes between healthy human individuals. The protocol was immunoSEQ multiplex PCR, while the TCRdb copy is restricted to in-frame clones and leaves out a portion. Here the sample spans about 2.1 million clones, about 93% being singletons. Positively selected for CCR7, the CD45RO-negative cells used as naive CD8 cells excluded terminally differentiated effector memory CD45RA+ cells. The sequenced material came from naive CD8+ T cells from PBMCs. The source of these receptors is a man younger than 35 in good health. Some clones in this sample may be carry-over from other donors' samples.

The V call is TRBV14, the J call TRBJ1-2, with D maybe TRBD1 (6 bases). Germline CDR1 and CDR2: SGHDN and FVKESK. The V and J ends lost 5 bases and 4 bases respectively, with 17 bases between them. CDR3 length: 15 residues. The CDR3 loop is CASSGVWGGVYGYTF. The CDR3 region has the DNA TGTGCCAGCAGCGGCGTGTGGGGGGGCGTCTATGGCTACACCTTC.

The chain carries TRBV7-3 and TRBJ2-1, with 7 nucleotides matching TRBD2. The CDR3 has 16 residues. Germline lookup yields CDR1 SGHTA and CDR2 FQGTGA. V was clipped by 3 bases and J by 5 bases; unmatched bases: 10. The CDR3: CASSFWGGLPHNEQFF. CDR3 sequence (DNA): TGTGCCAGCAGCTTTTGGGGGGGACTACCTCACAATGAGCAGTTCTTC.